This TCR beta chain was sequenced in a study of CD8+CD57+ T cells in acquired aplastic anemia. TCR beta VDJ and CDR3 profiles were obtained from a genomic DNA template. TCRdb ran MiXCR on the reads and lists one entry per CDR3 protein. The sample lists 180,000 or so distinct CDR3 sequences, roughly 50% occurring once. From germline, CDR1 is LNHDA and CDR2 SQIVND (reference sequence). J was trimmed by 2 bases and V by 1 base; bases with no gene match: 4. The CDR3 sequence is 16 residues long. All sequencing subjects had displayed CD8+CD57+ cell expansion on flow cytometry. In this sample, this clonotype turned up many times.

The receptor was isolated from a human donor with aplastic anemia. The rearrangement joins TRBV19 to TRBJ2-2, with 7 bases fitting TRBD1. Sequenced input: sorted CD4+, CD8+, or CD8+CD57+ T cells (not recorded which) from PBMCs. CDR3 sequence: CASSIGQGPNTGELFF. The CDR3 DNA reads TGTGCCAGTAGTATAGGACAGGGCCCCAACACCGGGGAGCTGTTTTTT. The full variable domain, with the rest looked up from reference TRBV19 and TRBJ2-2, is DGGITQSPKYLFRKEGQNVTLSCEQNLNHDAMYWYRQDPGQGLRLIYYSQIVNDFQKGDIAEGYSVSREKKESFPLTVTSAQKNPTAFYLCASSIGQGPNTGELFFGEGSRLTVL.